This TCR beta chain was sequenced for a study of T cell responses to AZD1222 COVID-19 vaccine (dated by TCRdb to the early 2020s). In terms of the full investigation: TCR sequencing covered fewer than 250 trial participants: 200 to 210 given two doses of AZD1222 and 26 given two doses of MenACWY control vaccine. Trial participants were enrolled by age into 18-55, 56-69 and 70-plus year subgroups, with around 150, 28 and 57 TCR-sequenced participants respectively.

As to this clone: What antigen it recognizes has not been identified. Per-nucleotide qualities are absent, and no much larger clonotype sits a single base away.

The CDR3 regions of human TCRbeta chains were analyzed by immunosequencing. In the original analysis: Repertoire TCRs were checked for matches against a reference library of SARS-CoV-2-specific TCRs that had been generated using the MIRA antigen-specificity platform. Breadth was defined as the fraction of unique TCRs that were SARS-CoV-2-associated. Depth was defined as the fraction of total T cells that were SARS-CoV-2-associated. Using the MIRA data, each spike-specific TCR was assigned both to the spike region to which the TCR was reactive and to a CD4 or CD8 class. Log10-transformed breadth and depth values were compared by one-way ANOVA with Sidak's multiple comparisons tests. Held by TCRdb, this immuneACCESS table contains in-frame sequences only and omits some clones. Under half of the omission traces to an unresolved V gene where checked; the cause of the rest is unknown. That table supplies the V and J calls and clone size; D and trimming were determined from the DNA. Present in this sample are 100,000 to 150,000 clones, about nine tenths of which were seen just once. 1% to 1.4% of the sample is in the top ten clones.

Broader findings and caveats from the paper: In the small 56-69-year group, the increase in depth fell short of significance, most likely because of low power. Participants were mostly white British and included more females than males, and it was suggested by the authors that clonal diversity may have been underestimated. The vaccine-associated CD4 TCRs covered the entire spike protein, and the dominant responses fell in regions 160-218 and 743-854. No day 14 peak-response samples were available, so repertoires were characterized only after the peak T cell response. Conclusions about previously exposed vaccinees were limited because only six AZD1222 recipients were SARS-CoV-2 seropositive at baseline. Nearly half of unique spike-specific TCRs reportedly recognized epitopes outside regions mutated in the B.1.351 and B.1.1.7 variants. After two AZD1222 doses, both the breadth and the depth of spike-specific TCRs were significantly higher than at day 0 and than in MenACWY recipients.

According to the study, the label for this sample's time point signals: about 28 days (+/-7) after the second vaccine dose. AZD1222 recipients given second doses at about 4 weeks or at about 12 weeks were pooled, since spike-specific TCR depth and breadth were not found to differ between the two schedules. Vaccinee samples came from UK trials COV001 and COV002, including a single-blind randomized controlled phase 2/3 trial of AZD1222 (ChAdOx1 nCoV-19) in healthy adults. Trial participant PBMC samples were collected at day 0 and day 28 after the second dose for TCRbeta chain sequencing. In the germline V gene, CDR1 corresponds to SGHVS and CDR2 to FQNEAQ. There are 14 amino acids in the CDR3, from cysteine to phenylalanine inclusive. Only CDR3 DNA remains: 42 bases, in frame from the first base. Trimmed from V: 5 bases; trimmed from J: 3 bases; junction bases lacking a gene match: 4.

The source was peripheral blood, collected 28 days after the second AZD1222 dose. The source is an adult who received the AZD1222 COVID-19 vaccine. The receptor chain draws on TRBV7-8 and TRBJ2-3, with 8 bases in between that match TRBD1. CDR3 protein: CASSPDRGTDTQYF. The base sequence is TGTGCCAGCAGCCCAGACAGGGGAACAGATACGCAGTATTTT.